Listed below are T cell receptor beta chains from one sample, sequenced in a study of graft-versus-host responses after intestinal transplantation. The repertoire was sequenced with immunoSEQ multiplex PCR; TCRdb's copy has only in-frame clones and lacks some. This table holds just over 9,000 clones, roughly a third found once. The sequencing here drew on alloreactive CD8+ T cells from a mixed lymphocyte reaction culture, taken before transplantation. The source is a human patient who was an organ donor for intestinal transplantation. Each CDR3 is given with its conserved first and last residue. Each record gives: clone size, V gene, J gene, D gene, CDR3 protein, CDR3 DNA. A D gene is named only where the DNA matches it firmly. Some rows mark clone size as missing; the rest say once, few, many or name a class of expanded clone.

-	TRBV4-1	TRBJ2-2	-	CASSRTPNTGELFF	TGCGCCAGCAGCCGCACACCGAACACCGGGGAGCTGTTTTTT
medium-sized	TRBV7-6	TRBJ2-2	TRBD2	CASSLEASGLSPGELFF	TGTGCCAGCAGCTTAGAGGCTAGCGGGTTGTCCCCCGGGGAGCTGTTTTTT
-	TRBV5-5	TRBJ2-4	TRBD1	CASSLSGGSYIQYF	TGTGCCAGCAGCTTGTCAGGGGGCTCGTACATTCAGTACTTC
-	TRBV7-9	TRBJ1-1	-	CASSLGSGNTEAFF	TGTGCCAGCAGCTTAGGGTCGGGGAACACTGAAGCTTTCTTT
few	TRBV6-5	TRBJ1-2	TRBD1	CASSQTGGADGYTF	TGTGCCAGCAGTCAAACAGGGGGCGCGGATGGCTACACCTTC
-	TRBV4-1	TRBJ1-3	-	CASSRQQDSGNTIYF	TGCGCCAGCAGCCGCCAACAGGACTCTGGAAACACCATATATTTT
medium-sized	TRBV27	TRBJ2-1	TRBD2	CASANGLAGINEQFF	TGTGCCAGCGCAAACGGACTAGCGGGGATAAATGAGCAGTTCTTC
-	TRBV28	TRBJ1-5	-	CASSLHIYSWGPNQPQHF	TGTGCCAGCAGTTTGCATATATATTCGTGGGGGCCCAATCAGCCCCAGCATTTT
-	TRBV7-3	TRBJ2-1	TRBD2	CASSPTGLAGDYNEQFF	TGTGCCAGCAGCCCGACGGGACTAGCGGGAGACTACAATGAGCAGTTCTTC
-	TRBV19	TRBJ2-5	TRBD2	CASSVLAGGEETQYF	TGTGCCAGTAGTGTACTAGCGGGGGGGGAAGAGACCCAGTACTTC
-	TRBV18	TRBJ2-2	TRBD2	CASSPLVRGANTGELFF	TGTGCCAGCTCACCATTGGTCCGGGGGGCGAACACCGGGGAGCTGTTTTTT
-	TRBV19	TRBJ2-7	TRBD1	CASGPGTGGYEQYF	TGTGCCAGTGGCCCCGGGACAGGGGGATACGAGCAGTACTTC
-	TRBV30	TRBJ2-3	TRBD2	CWYRLAGGGAGYTQYF	TGTTGGTATCGACTAGCGGGAGGCGGGGCCGGGTATACGCAGTATTTT
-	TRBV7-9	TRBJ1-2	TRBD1	CASSLFRRNRGHYTF	TGTGCCAGCAGCTTATTCCGACGAAACAGGGGACACTACACCTTC
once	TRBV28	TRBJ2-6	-	CASSPLSLTQSRANVLTF	TGTGCCAGCAGTCCGTTGAGTCTGACACAAAGTCGGGCCAACGTCCTGACTTTC
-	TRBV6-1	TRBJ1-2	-	CASSENGGFNYGYTF	TGTGCCAGCAGTGAAAATGGCGGCTTTAACTATGGCTACACCTTC
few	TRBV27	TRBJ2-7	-	CASSRDSLGYEQYF	TGTGCCAGCAGTCGGGACTCCCTGGGCTACGAGCAGTACTTC
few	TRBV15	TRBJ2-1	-	CATSRGPRDGANEQFF	TGTGCCACCAGCAGGGGGCCGCGTGACGGAGCCAATGAGCAGTTCTTC
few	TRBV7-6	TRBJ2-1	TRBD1	CASSLDRRTGDNEQFF	TGTGCCAGCAGCCTAGATAGGCGGACAGGAGACAATGAGCAGTTCTTC
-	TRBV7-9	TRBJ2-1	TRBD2	CASSLVRRGDEQFF	TGTGCCAGCAGCTTAGTACGTCGGGGGGACGAGCAGTTCTTC
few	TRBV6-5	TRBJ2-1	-	CASSGRDYNEQFF	TGTGCCAGCAGTGGCCGGGACTACAATGAGCAGTTCTTC
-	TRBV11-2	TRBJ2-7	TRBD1	CASSPLTGTAYEQYF	TGTGCCAGCAGCCCGCTGACAGGGACGGCCTACGAGCAGTACTTC
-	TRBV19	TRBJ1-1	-	CASTYGGRYTEAFF	TGTGCCAGTACTTACGGGGGTAGGTACACTGAAGCTTTCTTT
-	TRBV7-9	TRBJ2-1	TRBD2	CASSLAGGPYNEQFF	TGTGCCAGCAGCTTAGCGGGAGGGCCGTACAATGAGCAGTTCTTC
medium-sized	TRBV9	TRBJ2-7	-	CASTTIPRNYEQYF	TGTGCCAGCACCACTATACCTAGAAACTACGAGCAGTACTTC
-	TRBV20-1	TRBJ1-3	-	CSARRRNTIYF	TGCAGTGCTAGACGTCGGAACACCATATATTTT
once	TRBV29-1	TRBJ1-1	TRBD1	CSAEQGWGTEAFF	TGCAGCGCTGAACAGGGGTGGGGGACTGAAGCTTTCTTT